Following are 27 T cell receptor beta chains from one sample sequenced in a study of long-term antiretroviral therapy in people with HIV. Sequencing relied on immunoSEQ assay v3.0, run at survey level. This table comes from immunoSEQ multiplex PCR, and its TCRdb copy is limited to in-frame clones, with some not included. This table holds 45,000 or so clones, roughly 96% found once. The source was unsorted PBMCs, collected 3.7 years after starting antiretroviral therapy. These receptors were obtained from a woman aged 50 to 65 with HIV.

The V and J genes are TRBV10-2 and TRBJ1-3, with D tentatively TRBD1 (5 bases). V gave up 6 bases and J gave up 8 bases, with 17 bases separating them. Germline assignment: CDR1 WSHSY and CDR2 SAAADI. The CDR3 contains 14 residues. CDR3 DNA sequence: TGCGCCAGCAGCTGGGGACCCCGGGGATACACCATATATTTT. This sequence encodes CASSWGPRGYTIYF.

CDR3 DNA sequence: TGTGCCAGCAGTTCCCTCCAAGAGACCCAGTACTTC. Translated: CASSSLQETQYF. The chain has TRBV2 and TRBJ2-5; D is unclear. Germline CDR1 SNHLY, CDR2 FYNNEI. The CDR3 sequence is 12 residues long. The ends were cut back, 5 bases at V and 1 base at J, with 5 bases in the middle. The full variable domain, its missing parts supplied by reference TRBV2 and TRBJ2-5, is EPEVTQTPSHQVTQMGQEVILRCVPISNHLYFYWYRQILGQKVEFLVSFYNNEISEKSEIFDDQFSVERPDGSNFTLKIRSTKLEDSAMYFCASSSLQETQYFGPGTRLLVL.

The CDR3 is CASSPSTSGTDTQYF. DNA of the CDR3: TGTGCCAGCTCACCATCGACTAGCGGCACAGATACGCAGTATTTT. The chain links TRBV18 to TRBJ2-3, with 8 bases identical to TRBD2. This CDR3 has 15 amino acids. Germline trimming cut 2 bases from V and 1 base from J; bases unmatched to any gene: 2. Germline CDR1 and CDR2: KGHSH and LQKENI.

The genes are TRBV6-5 and TRBJ2-2; no reliable D call. Germline CDR1 and CDR2: MNHEY and SVGAGI. The CDR3 has 15 residues. V lost 2 bases and J lost 0, with 7 bases in between. CDR3 sequence reads: CASSYLTANTGELFF. Here the CDR3 DNA reads TGTGCCAGCAGTTACCTAACAGCGAACACCGGGGAGCTGTTTTTT.

In this sample, this clone turned up once. The rearrangement joins TRBV27 to TRBJ2-1; possible D gene TRBD1, 6 bases. The germline V gene encodes CDR1 MNHEY and CDR2 SMNVEV (reference sequence). V lost 4 bases, J lost 8 bases, and 12 bases lay in between. This CDR3 has 13 residues. The CDR3 loop is CASSSTGIDEQFF. DNA of the CDR3: TGTGCCAGCAGTTCCACAGGGATTGATGAGCAGTTCTTC.

This clone appeared a single time. The V and J genes are TRBV5-1 and TRBJ1-2; 8 bases are a match to TRBD1. Germline lookup yields CDR1 SGHRS and CDR2 YFSETQ. Trimming at V came to 7 bases and at J to 5 bases, leaving 7 bases not matched to a gene. CDR3 length: 13 residues. The CDR3 nucleotides read TGCGCCAGCGGACAGGGAAGAGGATATGGCTACACCTTC. It encodes CASGQGRGYGYTF. Full variable domain (outside the CDR3, taken from reference TRBV5-1 and TRBJ1-2): KAGVTQTPRYLIKTRGQQVTLSCSPISGHRSVSWYQQTPGQGLQFLFEYFSETQRNKGNFPGRFSGRQFSNSRSEMNVSTLELGDSALYLCASGQGRGYGYTFGSGTRLTVV.

The genes are TRBV2 and TRBJ2-5; D not certain. Trimming cost V 7 bases and J 5 bases, with 17 bases left between them. The V gene's germline CDR1 is SNHLY and CDR2 FYNNEI. The CDR3 totals 14 residues. DNA of the CDR3: TGTGCCAGCACCCCACGGACGATCGGGGAGACCCAGTACTTC. Translated, it gives CASTPRTIGETQYF.

This clone was observed a single time. The gene calls are TRBV10-2 and TRBJ1-4; D might be TRBD1 (5 bases). This CDR3 has 15 residues. The V end was cut by 1 base, the J end by 7 bases, with 13 bases between. CDR1 WSHSY and CDR2 SAAADI come from the germline V gene. CDR3 nucleotide sequence: TGCGCCAGCAGTGAGTTGGGGGGATTGGGTGAAAAACTGTTTTTT. This translates into CASSELGGLGEKLFF.

This clone has a single count. The chain combines TRBV29-1 with TRBJ1-4; no firm D call. The germline V and J ends were trimmed by 4 bases and 0 bases, with 6 bases remaining between them. Germline V gene sequence: CDR1 SQVTM, CDR2 ANQGSEA. The CDR3 runs 13 residues. The CDR3: CSVGSPTNEKLFF. In DNA form, the CDR3 reads TGCAGCGTTGGTTCTCCAACTAATGAAAAACTGTTTTTT.

In this sample, this clone turned up a few times. The same CDR3 is also encoded by other DNA sequences in this sample. The genes are TRBV20-1 and TRBJ2-7; D not certain. The CDR3 contains 11 residues. Germline CDR1 and CDR2: DFQATT and SNEGSKA (reference sequence). Between the trimmed V and J ends, which lost 1 base and 4 bases, there was a span of 5 bases. The CDR3 DNA reads as TGCAGTGCTAGAGGACCTTACGAGCAGTACTTC. Protein sequence: CSARGPYEQYF.

This chain links TRBV7-2 with TRBJ2-7, with 9 positions matching TRBD1. Trimming at V came to 6 bases and at J to 7 bases, leaving 10 bases not matched to a gene. The CDR3 runs to 14 residues. From germline, CDR1 is SGHTA and CDR2 FQGNSA. The CDR3 reads CASRVGTGPYEQYF. The CDR3 region has the DNA TGTGCCAGCAGAGTCGGGACAGGGCCTTATGAGCAGTACTTC.

The chain joins TRBV30 to TRBJ2-5; a possible D gene is TRBD1 (6 bases). The CDR3 length is 16 residues. Germline CDR1 GTSNPN, CDR2 SVGIG (reference sequence). The ends were cut back, 4 bases at V and 0 bases at J, with 18 bases in the middle. The DNA of the CDR3 is TGTGCCTGGAAGTCCCCGGGACATCTGTACCAAGAGACCCAGTACTTC. It is translated as CAWKSPGHLYQETQYF.

This chain connects TRBV2 to TRBJ1-5, with TRBD1 matching over 10 bases. Losses at the gene ends were 6 bases for V and 7 bases for J; bases not matched to a gene: 9. The CDR3 consists of 15 residues. The germline CDR1 and CDR2 sequences are SNHLY and FYNNEI. The CDR3: CASSDGTGVIQPQHF. The CDR3 nucleotides read TGTGCCAGCAGCGACGGGACAGGGGTTATCCAGCCCCAGCATTTT.

The chain links TRBV7-3 to TRBJ2-7; 8 nucleotides agree with TRBD2. The germline V gene has CDR1 SGHTA and CDR2 FQGTGA. The CDR3 runs 12 residues. V shed 6 bases, J shed 9 bases, and the junction held 7 bases outside the gene matches. Here the CDR3 reads CASSREGETQYF. The DNA for the CDR3 is TGTGCCAGCAGTCGGGAGGGGGAGACGCAGTACTTC.

The chain is built from TRBV5-1 and TRBJ2-2, with 12 bases aligning to TRBD2. This CDR3 has 21 amino acids. Germline V gene lookup returns CDR1 SGHRS and CDR2 YFSETQ. With 0 bases clipped from V and 6 bases from J, the junction kept 18 bases outside the gene matches. This CDR3 is CASSLGPLAGGPILMPGELFF. The CDR3 DNA reads as TGCGCCAGCAGCTTGGGGCCTCTAGCGGGGGGGCCAATTTTGATGCCCGGGGAGCTGTTTTTT.

The chain has TRBV27 and TRBJ1-5, with D unclear. The CDR3 totals 15 residues. The V and J ends lost 6 bases and 3 bases respectively, with 15 bases between them. Germline values: CDR1 MNHEY, CDR2 SMNVEV (reference sequence). The CDR3 bases are TGTGCCAGCAGACCAATTCTCGGTCTCAATCAGCCCCAGCATTTT. It encodes CASRPILGLNQPQHF.

The chain couples TRBV5-8 to TRBJ1-4; D call uncertain. The CDR3 loop spans 16 amino acids. Germline CDR1 and CDR2: SGHTS and YDEGEE. Trimming pared 3 bases from V and 8 bases from J, leaving 20 bases between. CDR3 loop: CASSSGQAQGREKLFF. DNA for the CDR3: TGTGCCAGCAGCTCCGGCCAGGCACAAGGTCGAGAAAAACTGTTTTTT.

The rearrangement uses TRBV30 and TRBJ1-1; D may be TRBD1 (5 bases). Germline V lookup: CDR1 GTSNPN, CDR2 SVGIG (reference sequence). The CDR3 runs 10 residues. V was clipped by 8 bases and J by 3 bases, with 7 bases between them. The CDR3 is CAGGDTEAFF. CDR3 nucleotides: TGTGCCGGAGGGGACACTGAAGCTTTCTTT.

This chain joins TRBV5-1 and TRBJ2-1; 9 bases align to TRBD1. The CDR3 has 15 amino acids. Trimming at V came to 0 bases and at J to 8 bases, leaving 6 bases not matched to a gene. CDR1 and CDR2 from the germline V gene are SGHRS and YFSETQ. The CDR3 DNA follows: TGCGCCAGCAGCTTGGCCGGGACAGGGTTAGATGAGCAGTTCTTC. Its translation is CASSLAGTGLDEQFF.

This chain uses TRBV21-1 with TRBJ1-6. TRBV21-1 is a documented pseudogene. The CDR3 totals 16 residues. The CDR3 coding sequence is TGTGGGGTGGGCGGCAGCCTCAACTCCTATAATTCACCCCTCCACTTT. Protein sequence: CGVGGSLNSYNSPLHF.

The rearrangement uses TRBV7-3 and TRBJ2-6; 8 nucleotides match TRBD1. Germline V gene sequence: CDR1 SGHTA, CDR2 FQGTGA. V gave up 3 bases and J gave up 0 bases; unmatched junction bases: 4. CDR3 length: 17 amino acids. The CDR3 DNA sequence: TGTGCCAGCAGCTTTGGACAGGGCCCCTCTGGGGCCAACGTCCTGACTTTC. This sequence encodes CASSFGQGPSGANVLTF.

The rearrangement joins TRBV7-2 to TRBJ1-3; maybe TRBD1 (6 bases). The CDR3 loop spans 15 amino acids. The ends were cut back, 6 bases at V and 1 base at J, with 13 bases in the middle. CDR1 is SGHTA, CDR2 FQGNSA, per germline. CDR3 sequence reads: CASSWGPGSGNTIYF. The CDR3 DNA reads as TGTGCCAGCAGTTGGGGGCCGGGGTCTGGAAACACCATATATTTT.

V and J are TRBV7-9 and TRBJ2-7, with TRBD2 matching 7 bases. V gave up 5 bases and J gave up 9 bases; unmatched junction bases: 16. The V gene's germline CDR1 is SEHNR and CDR2 FQNEAQ (reference sequence). The CDR3 extends over 15 amino acids. This chain's CDR3 is CASSPRGGLGLGQYF. The CDR3 DNA sequence: TGTGCCAGCAGCCCACGCGGGGGTTTGGGCTTGGGGCAGTACTTC.

CDR3 sequence (DNA): TGTGCCAGCAGCTTAGACAGCCCCGTCGGCTATGGCTACACCTTC. Protein product: CASSLDSPVGYGYTF. The V and J genes are TRBV7-9 and TRBJ1-2; D not certain. CDR3 length: 15 residues. Germline-derived CDR1 and CDR2 are SEHNR and FQNEAQ (reference sequence). The V end lost 1 base, the J end lost 4 bases, and 13 bases lay between the germline ends.

The chain links TRBV5-6 to TRBJ1-4; a weak D match, TRBD1 (5 bases). This CDR3 region has 16 residues. Germline loops: CDR1 SGHDT, CDR2 YYEEEE. V gave up 4 bases and J gave up 0 bases, with 13 bases separating them. DNA of the CDR3: TGTGCCAGCAGCCAGGGACGTACTGCAACTAATGAAAAACTGTTTTTT. Translating it yields CASSQGRTATNEKLFF.

A single count supports this clone. This chain connects TRBV30 to TRBJ1-6, with D possibly being TRBD1 (5 bases). This CDR3 is 14 amino acids long. CDR1 is GTSNPN and CDR2 is SVGIG in the germline V gene (reference sequence). The V end lost 2 bases, the J end lost 14 bases, and 19 bases lay between the germline ends. CDR3 nucleotides: TGTGCCTGGAGTTCCCCTCCGCGGCTAGGGGCCCTCCACTTT. It codes for CAWSSPPRLGALHF. The full variable domain, in which reference TRBV30 and TRBJ1-6 provide the parts outside the CDR3, is SQTIHQWPATLVQPVGSPLSLECTVEGTSNPNLYWYRQAAGRGLQLLFYSVGIGQISSEVPQNLSASRPQDRQFILSSKKLLLSDSGFYLCAWSSPPRLGALHFGNGTRLTVT.

The chain joins TRBV10-3 to TRBJ1-5; D gene uncertain. This CDR3 comprises 14 residues. Between the trimmed V and J ends, which lost 3 bases and 10 bases, there was a span of 16 bases. Looked up from germline, CDR1 is ENHRY and CDR2 is SYGVKD. The CDR3 DNA sequence: TGTGCCATCAGTGAAGAAATGGTGACCCGACCCCAGCATTTT. It codes for CAISEEMVTRPQHF.